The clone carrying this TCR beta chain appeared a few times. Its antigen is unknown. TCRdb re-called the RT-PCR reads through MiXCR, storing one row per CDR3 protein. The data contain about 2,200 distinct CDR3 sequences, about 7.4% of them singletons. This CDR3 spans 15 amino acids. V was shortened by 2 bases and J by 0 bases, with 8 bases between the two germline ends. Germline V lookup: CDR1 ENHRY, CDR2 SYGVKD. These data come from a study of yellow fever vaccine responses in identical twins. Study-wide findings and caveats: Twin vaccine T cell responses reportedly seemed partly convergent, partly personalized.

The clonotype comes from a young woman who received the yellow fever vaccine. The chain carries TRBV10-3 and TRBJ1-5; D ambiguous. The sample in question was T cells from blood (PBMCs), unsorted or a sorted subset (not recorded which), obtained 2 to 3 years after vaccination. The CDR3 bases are TGTGCCATCAGTGAGGGTTCAGATAGCAATCAGCCCCAGCATTTT. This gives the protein CAISEGSDSNQPQHF.